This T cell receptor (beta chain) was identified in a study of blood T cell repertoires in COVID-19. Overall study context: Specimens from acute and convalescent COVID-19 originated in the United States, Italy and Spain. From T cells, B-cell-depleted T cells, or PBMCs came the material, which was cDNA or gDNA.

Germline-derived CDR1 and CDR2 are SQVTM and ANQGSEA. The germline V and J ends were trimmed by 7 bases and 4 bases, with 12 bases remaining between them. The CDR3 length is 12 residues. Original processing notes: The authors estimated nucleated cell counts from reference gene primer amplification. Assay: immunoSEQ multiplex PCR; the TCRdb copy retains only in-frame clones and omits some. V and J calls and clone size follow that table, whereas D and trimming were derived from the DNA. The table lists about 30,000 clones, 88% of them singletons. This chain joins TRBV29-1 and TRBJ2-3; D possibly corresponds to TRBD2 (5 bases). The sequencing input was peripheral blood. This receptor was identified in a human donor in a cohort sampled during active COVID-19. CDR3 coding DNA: TGCAGCGGGAGGCTGCGCCCAGATACGCAGTATTTT. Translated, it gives CSGRLRPDTQYF.